This T cell receptor (beta chain) was recorded in a study of blood T cells in healthy people across ages. A second about 7 to 11 cycle PCR used barcoded and J-beta primers. TCRdb fed the 5' RACE reads into MiXCR, producing one record per CDR3 protein. The data hold roughly 1.7 million distinct CDR3 sequences, with roughly 30% observed a single time. The CDR3 covers 15 residues. Germline V lookup: CDR1 MNHNS, CDR2 SASEGT. With respect to this clonotype: One end of the junction fails to match germline, which may point to a read error.

The receptor's source is a woman in her 30s in good health. The chain uses TRBV6-1 and TRBJ2-3; 7 bases are shared with TRBD2. Sequenced sample: blood. CDR3 residues: CASSETLTAGDMQYF. The CDR3 DNA reads TGTGCCAGCAGTGAAACTCTGACTGCGGGGGATATGCAGTATTTT.